Listed below are T cell receptor beta chains from one sample, sequenced in a study of PD-1 blockade in classical Hodgkin lymphoma. Profiled with immunoSEQ multiplex PCR; TCRdb holds only in-frame clones, not every one. Among about 97,000 clones listed, more than 85% were seen once. The starting material was peripheral blood mononuclear cells (PBMCs), obtained before the second cycle of nivolumab. The origin of the receptors is a human donor with classical Hodgkin lymphoma. Each CDR3 is given without its conserved first and last residue.

j_gene,v_gene,CDR3aa
TRBJ2-7,TRBV4-2,ASSQDGQGYEQY
TRBJ2-2,TRBV10-3,AISESMKGRGTGELF
TRBJ1-1,TRBV6-6,ASSYTQNTEAF
TRBJ2-2,TRBV6-6,ASTGVRSTGELF
TRBJ2-7,TRBV9,ASSVAINSYEQY
TRBJ1-4,TRBV16,ASSPRTGYEKLF
-,TRBV9,ASSVAPAGSHEQY
TRBJ2-7,TRBV5-6,ASSVTGTRNYEQY
TRBJ2-5,TRBV19,ASATGGETQY
TRBJ1-1,TRBV9,ASSVEPPSTEAF
TRBJ1-2,TRBV5-6,ASSRRWRGQAGGYT
TRBJ2-7,TRBV7-7,ASSLGTAYEQY
TRBJ2-7,TRBV6-1,ASVLSGPLSYEQY
TRBJ2-2,TRBV7-3,ASSLTGETGELF
TRBJ2-7,TRBV11-2,ASSLLGQHSYEQY
TRBJ1-1,TRBV27,ASSLAQGLANGEAF
TRBJ1-2,TRBV5-6,ASTSGQVEGYGYT
TRBJ2-3,TRBV18,ASSEMGLTPDTQY
TRBJ1-5,TRBV4-2,ASSQDGYQPQH
TRBJ1-3,TRBV4-1,ASSQDTEQWDTIY
TRBJ2-7,TRBV7-9,ASSRQGLYEQY
TRBJ2-7,TRBV19,ASMSGQQSYEQY
TRBJ2-5,TRBV5-1,ASSLAGTGKETQY
TRBJ1-5,TRBV28,ASRKRTGNQPQH
TRBJ2-1,TRBV7-6,ASSQNAMSYNEQF
TRBJ1-1,TRBV15,ATSRDRRQGNTEAF
TRBJ1-2,TRBV19,ASSAHRADYGYT
TRBJ1-3,TRBV9,ASSVAGDGNTIY
TRBJ2-3,TRBV7-2,ASSLERLAGGRRTDTQY
TRBJ1-2,TRBV19,ASSKGQGAMGGYT